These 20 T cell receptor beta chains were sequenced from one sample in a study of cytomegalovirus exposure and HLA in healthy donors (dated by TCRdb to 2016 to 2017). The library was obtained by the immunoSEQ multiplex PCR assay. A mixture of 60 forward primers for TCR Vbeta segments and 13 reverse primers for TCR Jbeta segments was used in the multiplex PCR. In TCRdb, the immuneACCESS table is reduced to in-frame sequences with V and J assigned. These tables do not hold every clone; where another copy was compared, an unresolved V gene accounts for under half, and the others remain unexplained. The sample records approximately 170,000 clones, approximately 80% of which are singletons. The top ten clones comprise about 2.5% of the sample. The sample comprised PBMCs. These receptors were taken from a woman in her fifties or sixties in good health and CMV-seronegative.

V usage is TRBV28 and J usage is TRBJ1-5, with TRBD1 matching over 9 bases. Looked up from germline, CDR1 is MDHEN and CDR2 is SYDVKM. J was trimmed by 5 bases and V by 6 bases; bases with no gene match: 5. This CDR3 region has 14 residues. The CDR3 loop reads CASRQGAGYQPQHF. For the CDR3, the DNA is TGTGCCAGCAGACAGGGGGCTGGGTATCAGCCCCAGCATTTT.

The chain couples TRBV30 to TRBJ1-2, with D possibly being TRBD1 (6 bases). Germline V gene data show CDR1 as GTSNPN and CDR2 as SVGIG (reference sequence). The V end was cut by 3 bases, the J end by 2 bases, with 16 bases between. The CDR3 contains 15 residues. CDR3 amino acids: CAWRVLGGPNYGYTF. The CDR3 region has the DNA TGTGCCTGGAGGGTTCTGGGGGGGCCCAACTATGGCTACACCTTC.

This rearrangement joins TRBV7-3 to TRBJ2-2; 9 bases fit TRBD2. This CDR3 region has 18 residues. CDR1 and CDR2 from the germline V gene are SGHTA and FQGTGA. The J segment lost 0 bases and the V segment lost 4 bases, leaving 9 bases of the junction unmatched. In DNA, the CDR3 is TGTGCCAGCAGCTCGGGTCCGGCTAGCGGGGCGAACACCGGGGAGCTGTTTTTT. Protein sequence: CASSSGPASGANTGELFF.

The CDR3 DNA follows: TGTGCCAGCAGCTTCGCCGGGACTAGCGGGAGGAGTCGGGAGACCCAGTACTTC. It specifies CASSFAGTSGRSRETQYF. V gene TRBV5-4 combines with J gene TRBJ2-5; 15 nucleotides match TRBD2. Germline V gene lookup returns CDR1 SGHNT and CDR2 YYREEE (reference sequence). Trimming at V came to 2 bases and at J to 5 bases, leaving 10 bases not matched to a gene. The CDR3 loop spans 18 amino acids.

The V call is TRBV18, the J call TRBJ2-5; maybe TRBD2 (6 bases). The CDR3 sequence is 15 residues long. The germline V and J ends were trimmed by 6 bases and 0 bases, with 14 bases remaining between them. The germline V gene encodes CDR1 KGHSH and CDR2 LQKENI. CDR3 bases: TGTGCCAGCTCGCCCAGCCGGGACTACCAAGAGACCCAGTACTTC. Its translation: CASSPSRDYQETQYF.

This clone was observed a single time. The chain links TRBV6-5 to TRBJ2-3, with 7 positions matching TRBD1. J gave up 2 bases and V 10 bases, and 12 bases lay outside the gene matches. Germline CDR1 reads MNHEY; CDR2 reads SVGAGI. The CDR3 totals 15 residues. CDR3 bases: TGTGCCACTCAACAGGGGTTGGGGGTCACAGATACGCAGTATTTT. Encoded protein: CATQQGLGVTDTQYF.

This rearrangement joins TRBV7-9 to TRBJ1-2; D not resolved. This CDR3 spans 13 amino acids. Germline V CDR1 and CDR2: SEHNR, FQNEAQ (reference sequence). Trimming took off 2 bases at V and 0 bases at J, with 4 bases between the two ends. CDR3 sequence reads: CASSLLSNYGYTF. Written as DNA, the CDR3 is TGTGCCAGCAGCTTACTGTCTAACTATGGCTACACCTTC.

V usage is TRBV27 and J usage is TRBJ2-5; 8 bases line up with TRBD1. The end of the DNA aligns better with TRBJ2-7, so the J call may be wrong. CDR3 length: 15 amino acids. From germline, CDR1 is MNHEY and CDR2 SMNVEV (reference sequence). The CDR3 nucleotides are TGTGCCAGCAGTTTTTGGACAGGGTATCCCTACGAGCAGTACTTC. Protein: CASSFWTGYPYEQYF.

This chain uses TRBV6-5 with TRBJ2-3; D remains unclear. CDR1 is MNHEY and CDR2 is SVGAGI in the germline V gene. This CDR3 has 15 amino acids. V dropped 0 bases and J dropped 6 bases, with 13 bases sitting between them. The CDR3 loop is CASSYSPAPGDTQYF. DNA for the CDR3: TGTGCCAGCAGTTACTCCCCAGCTCCCGGGGATACGCAGTATTTT.

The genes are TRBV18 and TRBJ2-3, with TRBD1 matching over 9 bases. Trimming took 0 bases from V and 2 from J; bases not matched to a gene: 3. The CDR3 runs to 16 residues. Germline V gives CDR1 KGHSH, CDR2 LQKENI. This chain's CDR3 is CASSPPGTGLTDTQYF. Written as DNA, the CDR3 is TGTGCCAGCTCACCACCGGGGACAGGGCTCACAGATACGCAGTATTTT.

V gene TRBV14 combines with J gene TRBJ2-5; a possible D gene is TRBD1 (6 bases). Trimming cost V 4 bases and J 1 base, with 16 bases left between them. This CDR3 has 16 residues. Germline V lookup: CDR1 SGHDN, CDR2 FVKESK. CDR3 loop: CASSLLQGLFQETQYF. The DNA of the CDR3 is TGTGCCAGCAGCCTCCTACAGGGCCTATTCCAAGAGACCCAGTACTTC.

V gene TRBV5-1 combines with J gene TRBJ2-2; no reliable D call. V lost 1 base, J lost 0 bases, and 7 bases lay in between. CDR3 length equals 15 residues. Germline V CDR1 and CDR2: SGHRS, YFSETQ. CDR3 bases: TGCGCCAGCAGCTTGAGAACAACGAACACCGGGGAGCTGTTTTTT. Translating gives CASSLRTTNTGELFF.

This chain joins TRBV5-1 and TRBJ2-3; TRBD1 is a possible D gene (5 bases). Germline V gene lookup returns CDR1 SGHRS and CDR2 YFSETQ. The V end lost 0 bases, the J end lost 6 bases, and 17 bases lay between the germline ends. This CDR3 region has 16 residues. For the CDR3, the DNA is TGCGCCAGCAGCTTGGTTCTAGGGGCCCTGAGGGATACGCAGTATTTT. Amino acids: CASSLVLGALRDTQYF.

DNA for the CDR3: TGTGCCAGCAGTGGCATCACAGGTTTCAATCAGCCCCAGCATTTT. The encoded protein is CASSGITGFNQPQHF. V and J are TRBV28 and TRBJ1-5, with a tentative D call TRBD1 (5 bases). Germline CDR1 MDHEN, CDR2 SYDVKM. Deletions cut 5 bases from V and 3 bases from J, with 14 bases between. The CDR3 length is 15 residues.

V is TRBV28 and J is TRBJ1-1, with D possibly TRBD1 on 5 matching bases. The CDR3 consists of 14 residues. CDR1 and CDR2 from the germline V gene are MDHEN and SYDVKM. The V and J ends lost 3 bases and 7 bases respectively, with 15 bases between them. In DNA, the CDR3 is TGTGCCAGCAGTTTGCGGGGGGTCGGGGGTGAAGCTTTCTTT. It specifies CASSLRGVGGEAFF. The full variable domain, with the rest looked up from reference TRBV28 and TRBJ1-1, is DVKVTQSSRYLVKRTGEKVFLECVQDMDHENMFWYRQDPGLGLRLIYFSYDVKMKEKGDIPEGYSVSREKKERFSLILESASTNQTSMYLCASSLRGVGGEAFFGQGTRLTVV.

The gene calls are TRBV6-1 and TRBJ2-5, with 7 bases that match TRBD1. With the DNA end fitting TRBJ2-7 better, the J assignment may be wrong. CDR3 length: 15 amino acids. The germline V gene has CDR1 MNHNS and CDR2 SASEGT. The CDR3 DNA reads TGTGCCAGCAATCACCGGACAGGTGATACCTACGAGCAGTACTTC. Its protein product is CASNHRTGDTYEQYF.

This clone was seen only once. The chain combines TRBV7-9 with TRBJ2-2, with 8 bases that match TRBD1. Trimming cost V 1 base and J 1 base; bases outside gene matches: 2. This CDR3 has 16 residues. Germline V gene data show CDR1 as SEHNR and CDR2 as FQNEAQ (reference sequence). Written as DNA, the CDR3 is TGTGCCAGCAGCTTAGTGGGGACAGGGAACACCGGGGAGCTGTTTTTT. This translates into CASSLVGTGNTGELFF.

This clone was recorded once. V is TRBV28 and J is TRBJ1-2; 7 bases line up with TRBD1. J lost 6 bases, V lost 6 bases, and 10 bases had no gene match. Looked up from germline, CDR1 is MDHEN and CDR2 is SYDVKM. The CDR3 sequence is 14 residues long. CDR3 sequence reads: CASSRVDRDHGYTF. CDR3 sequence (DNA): TGTGCCAGCAGCCGGGTCGACAGGGACCATGGCTACACCTTC.

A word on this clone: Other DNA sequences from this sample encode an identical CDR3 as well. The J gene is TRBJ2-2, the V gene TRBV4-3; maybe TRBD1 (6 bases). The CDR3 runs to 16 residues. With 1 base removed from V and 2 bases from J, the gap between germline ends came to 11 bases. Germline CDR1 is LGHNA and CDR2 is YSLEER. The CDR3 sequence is CASSQGGQGNTGELFF. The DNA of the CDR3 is TGCGCCAGCAGCCAAGGGGGGCAGGGCAACACCGGGGAGCTGTTTTTT.

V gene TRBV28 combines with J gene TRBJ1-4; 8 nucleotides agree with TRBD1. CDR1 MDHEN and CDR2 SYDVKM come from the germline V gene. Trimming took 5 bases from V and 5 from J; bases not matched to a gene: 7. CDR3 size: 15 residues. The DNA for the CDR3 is TGTGCCAGCAGTCTCTACAGGGGGATAAATGAAAAACTGTTTTTT. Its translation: CASSLYRGINEKLFF.